Reported below is one T cell receptor (beta chain). This sample was included in a study of blood T cell repertoires in COVID-19. Whole-study context: COVID-19 samples, acute and convalescent, were from the United States, Italy and Spain. From T cells, B-cell-depleted T cells, or PBMCs came the material, which was cDNA or gDNA.

V gave up 2 bases and J gave up 4 bases, with 10 bases separating them. Germline V CDR1 and CDR2: KGHDR, SFDVKD. The CDR3 sequence is 14 residues long. Original data processing: Nucleated cell counts were estimated from reference gene primer amplification. TCRdb's table, derived via immunoSEQ multiplex PCR, lists solely in-frame clones and lacks some. V, J and clone size are taken as reported in that table, and D and trimming were inferred from the DNA itself. The table lists tens of thousands of clones, roughly 90% of them singletons, with approximately 1.6% in the top ten. The clonotype was recovered from a man in his fifties or sixties with acute or convalescent COVID-19. The source material was peripheral blood. V is TRBV24-1 and J is TRBJ1-1; D not resolved. This chain's CDR3 is CATSDSLAGTEAFF. Written as DNA, the CDR3 is TGTGCCACCAGTGATTCGTTAGCGGGCACTGAAGCTTTCTTT.